One sample yielded the 24 T cell receptor beta chains listed below, sequenced in a study of blood T cell repertoires in COVID-19. TCRdb keeps only in-frame clones here, not all; method: immunoSEQ multiplex PCR. In the table there are about 160,000 clones, approximately 80% of which are singletons. The sample consisted of PBMCs or T cells enriched from blood (not recorded which). All receptors derive from a man aged 35 to 55 who had recovered from COVID-19.

This chain links TRBV11-2 with TRBJ2-3, with 8 nucleotides matching TRBD2. CDR1 and CDR2 (germline): SGHAT, FQNNGV. The CDR3 consists of 17 residues. The V and J ends lost 0 bases and 0 bases, in that order; junction bases with no gene match: 5. Written as DNA, the CDR3 is TGTGCCAGCAGCTTAGAGGGCCGGGGGGGTAGCACAGATACGCAGTATTTT. It is translated as CASSLEGRGGSTDTQYF.

The chain links TRBV7-3 to TRBJ2-1; D remains unclear. CDR1 is SGHTA and CDR2 is FQGTGA in the germline V gene. Trimming took 2 bases from V and 2 from J, leaving 13 bases between them. CDR3 length: 16 residues. CDR3 amino acids: CASSLFSGQAYNEQFF. In nucleotides, the CDR3 is TGTGCCAGCAGCTTATTTTCTGGGCAGGCCTACAATGAGCAGTTCTTC.

The chain links TRBV19 to TRBJ2-3, with unresolved D. This CDR3 is 12 amino acids long. V lost 4 bases and J lost 8, with 10 bases in between. The germline gives CDR1 LNHDA, CDR2 SQIVND (reference sequence). In DNA form, the CDR3 reads TGTGCCAGTAGTAGAGTCCCGGGTACGCAGTATTTT. This codes for CASSRVPGTQYF.

This clone was seen only once. The chain couples TRBV19 to TRBJ2-5; weak D call: TRBD1 (6 bases). Trimming stripped 1 base from V and 4 bases from J, with 16 bases between. The CDR3 runs 16 residues. In germline, CDR1 is LNHDA, CDR2 SQIVND (reference sequence). The CDR3 sequence is CASSIGITGNLETQYF. CDR3 bases: TGTGCCAGTAGTATAGGTATTACAGGGAATTTAGAGACCCAGTACTTC.

This clone occurred a few times. The chain joins TRBV6-5 to TRBJ2-1, with 7 bases that match TRBD2. With V trimmed by 6 bases and J by 9 bases, 11 bases remained unmatched. Per the germline V gene, CDR1 is MNHEY and CDR2 is SVGAGI. The CDR3 sequence is 14 residues long. The CDR3 bases are TGTGCCAGCAGGCGATGGCGGGGGTCGGTTGAGCAGTTCTTC. It yields the protein CASRRWRGSVEQFF.

The genes are TRBV6-5 and TRBJ2-7, with TRBD1 matching 9 bases. The CDR3 is made up of 14 amino acids. Per germline, CDR1 MNHEY and CDR2 SVGAGI. J was trimmed by 3 bases and V by 10 bases; bases with no gene match: 10. The CDR3 DNA is TGTGCCACCCTTACCGGGACAGGGTTCTACGAGCAGTACGTC. It codes for CATLTGTGFYEQYV.

The J gene is TRBJ1-2, the V gene TRBV2; 8 positions agree with TRBD1. CDR3 size: 15 residues. Germline CDR1 SNHLY, CDR2 FYNNEI. V lost 7 bases to trimming and J lost 7 bases; unmatched junction nucleotides: 14. CDR3 loop: CASTQRLGQAAGYTF. The CDR3, as DNA: TGTGCCAGCACCCAGAGGTTGGGACAGGCGGCTGGCTACACCTTC.

This clone was counted once. The chain uses TRBV7-3 and TRBJ1-1; 7 bases map to TRBD1. With V trimmed by 5 bases and J by 6 bases, 12 bases remained unmatched. The CDR3 spans 15 residues. Germline assignment: CDR1 SGHTA and CDR2 FQGTGA. The CDR3 DNA reads as TGTGCCAGCAGCAAACAGGGGTGGGACACCGCTGAAGCTTTCTTT. It specifies CASSKQGWDTAEAFF.

Note on this clone: This sample includes further DNA sequences coding for the same CDR3. The chain uses TRBV30 and TRBJ1-1, with TRBD1 identical over 7 bases. Germline values: CDR1 GTSNPN, CDR2 SVGIG (reference sequence). This CDR3 region has 13 residues. V dropped 4 bases and J dropped 1; count of bases not matched to a gene: 3. The CDR3 sequence is CAWTRQGNTEAFF. CDR3 DNA: TGTGCCTGGACTCGACAGGGGAACACTGAAGCTTTCTTT.

This clone has a handful of counts. V and J are TRBV9 and TRBJ2-2; no definite D call. V was shortened by 4 bases and J by 7 bases, with 11 bases between the two germline ends. The CDR3 spans 13 residues. Germline V gives CDR1 SGDLS, CDR2 YYNGEE. CDR3: CASSNLVSGELFF. The DNA of the CDR3 is TGTGCCAGCAGCAACCTGGTCAGCGGGGAGCTGTTTTTT.

This clone appeared a few times. This chain joins TRBV27 and TRBJ1-6; D ambiguous. Trimming took off 5 bases at V and 7 bases at J, with 15 bases between the two ends. CDR3 length: 15 amino acids. Germline CDR1 is MNHEY and CDR2 is SMNVEV (reference sequence). The CDR3 spells CASSPLSSLNSPLHF. The CDR3 DNA reads as TGTGCCAGCAGTCCCCTGTCCTCGTTGAATTCACCCCTCCACTTT.

The V call is TRBV7-6, the J call TRBJ2-5; D may be TRBD2 (6 bases). V gave up 5 bases and J gave up 7 bases, with 14 bases separating them. Per germline, CDR1 SGHVS and CDR2 FNYEAQ. The CDR3 extends over 13 amino acids. The CDR3 nucleotides read TGTGCCAGCAGCAACGGGGTCGGGGGGACCCAGTACTTC. Amino acid sequence: CASSNGVGGTQYF.

The V and J genes are TRBV4-1 and TRBJ1-2, with no clear D. V gave up 0 bases and J gave up 3 bases, with 14 bases separating them. The CDR3 spans 16 residues. Germline CDR1 is MGHRA and CDR2 is YSYEKL. CDR3 DNA: TGCGCCAGCAGCCAAGAAAGAGGGTTCGGTCACTATGGCTACACCTTC. It yields the protein CASSQERGFGHYGYTF.

This clone showed up just a few times. The V call is TRBV3-1 (or the pseudogene TRBV3-2), the J call TRBJ1-6; D perhaps matches TRBD1 (6 bases). The CDR3 covers 15 residues. V lost 0 bases, J lost 7 bases, and 10 bases lay in between. Germline V gene data show CDR1 as LGHDT and CDR2 as YNNKEL (reference sequence). CDR3 amino acids: CASSQDHQGNSPLHF. CDR3 bases: TGTGCCAGCAGCCAAGATCACCAGGGGAATTCACCCCTCCACTTT.

V is TRBV14 and J is TRBJ1-1; no clear D gene. The V gene lost 8 bases and the J gene lost 0 bases, with 13 bases spanning the gap. Germline V CDR1 and CDR2: SGHDN, FVKESK. The CDR3 has 14 amino acids. The chain's CDR3 is CASGKLGMNTEAFF. The CDR3 DNA reads TGTGCCAGCGGAAAACTCGGGATGAACACTGAAGCTTTCTTT.

The chain is built from TRBV6-5 and TRBJ2-2, with D unresolved. Trimming took off 5 bases at V and 3 bases at J, with 7 bases between the two ends. The CDR3 length is 13 residues. Germline V gives CDR1 MNHEY, CDR2 SVGAGI. As DNA, the CDR3 is TGTGCCAGCAGTCTAGGATACACCGGGGAGCTGTTTTTT. It is translated as CASSLGYTGELFF.

J is TRBJ1-2 and V is TRBV11-2; D perhaps matches TRBD1 (6 bases). The germline CDR1 and CDR2 sequences are SGHAT and FQNNGV. This CDR3 has 17 amino acids. V lost 1 base, J lost 4 bases, and 19 bases lay in between. The CDR3 loop reads CASSLGGFGGRGYGYTF. DNA of the CDR3: TGTGCCAGCAGCTTAGGGGGTTTCGGGGGGCGCGGCTATGGCTACACCTTC.

The chain has TRBV18 and TRBJ2-5; 7 bases match TRBD1. This CDR3 comprises 14 residues. V dropped 5 bases and J dropped 1; count of bases not matched to a gene: 4. Germline V gene sequence: CDR1 KGHSH, CDR2 LQKENI. In DNA form, the CDR3 reads TGTGCCAGCTCAACGGGACAGATCCAAGAGACCCAGTACTTC. Translated, it gives CASSTGQIQETQYF.

This clone was detected ten times or more. CDR3 nucleotides: TGTGCCAGCAGGTCTCGGGGGGCGAATGAAAAACTGTTTTTT. Residues: CASRSRGANEKLFF. The V gene is TRBV2, the J gene TRBJ1-4, with D possibly matching TRBD1 (6 bases). This CDR3 is built from 14 residues. Germline CDR1 reads SNHLY; CDR2 reads FYNNEI. V lost 6 bases to trimming and J lost 5 bases, with 13 bases between them. The full variable domain, its missing parts supplied by reference TRBV2 and TRBJ1-4, is EPEVTQTPSHQVTQMGQEVILRCVPISNHLYFYWYRQILGQKVEFLVSFYNNEISEKSEIFDDQFSVERPDGSNFTLKIRSTKLEDSAMYFCASRSRGANEKLFFGSGTQLSVL.

V is TRBV13 and J is TRBJ2-7, with 9 bases matching TRBD2. V shed 0 bases, J shed 1 base, and the junction held 10 bases outside the gene matches. The germline V gene has CDR1 PRHDT and CDR2 FYEKMQ (reference sequence). The CDR3 spans 18 residues. The CDR3 DNA sequence: TGTGCCAGCAGCTTAGGCACGAGCGGGGGGCACCAGTCCTACGAGCAGTACTTC. The encoded protein is CASSLGTSGGHQSYEQYF.

This clone was counted a single time. Other DNA sequences of this sample code for an identical CDR3. This chain uses TRBV7-3 with TRBJ1-1; D may be TRBD1 (5 bases). CDR1 is SGHTA, CDR2 FQGTGA, per germline. The CDR3 is 13 amino acids. V shed 4 bases and J shed 5 bases, with 11 bases lying between them. This CDR3 is CASSSQEGTEAFF. The DNA of the CDR3 is TGTGCCAGCAGCTCACAGGAGGGGACTGAAGCTTTCTTT. The whole variable domain, remainder taken from reference TRBV7-3 and TRBJ1-1, is GAGVSQTPSNKVTEKGKYVELRCDPISGHTALYWYRQSLGQGPEFLIYFQGTGAADDSGLPNDRFFAVRPEGSVSTLKIQRTERGDSAVYLCASSSQEGTEAFFGQGTRLTVV.

This clone showed up just a few times. The chain has TRBV6-5 and TRBJ1-2, with D possibly TRBD1 on 5 matching bases. From germline, CDR1 is MNHEY and CDR2 SVGAGI. Trimming left V 6 bases short and J 8 bases short, with 19 bases between. This CDR3 region has 14 residues. DNA for the CDR3: TGTGCCAGCAGACCCCCCGCAGGGATCTTCGGCTACACCTTC. Amino acid sequence: CASRPPAGIFGYTF.

The chain uses TRBV5-6 and TRBJ2-2; 8 bases match TRBD2. In germline, CDR1 is SGHDT, CDR2 YYEEEE. The CDR3 contains 16 residues. The V gene end was trimmed by 0 bases and the J gene end by 4 bases; junction bases not matched to a gene: 5. The CDR3 DNA sequence: TGTGCCAGCAGCTTGGAACTAGCGGTGCCCACCGGGGAGCTGTTTTTT. It translates to CASSLELAVPTGELFF.

This sequence joins TRBV7-8 and TRBJ1-2, with D possibly TRBD1 on 5 matching bases. Trimming took 3 bases from V and 2 from J, leaving 10 bases between them. The CDR3 consists of 14 residues. Germline CDR1 is SGHVS and CDR2 is FQNEAQ. The CDR3: CASSLDTLNYGYTF. The CDR3, as DNA: TGTGCCAGCAGCTTGGACACCCTCAACTATGGCTACACCTTC.